This T cell receptor (beta chain) was identified in a study of cytomegalovirus exposure and HLA in healthy donors (dated by TCRdb to 2016 to 2017). Some background on the complete study: According to an earlier analysis of a few hundred of the donors, 150 million to 200 million T cells yielded approximately 120 million unique TCR beta sequences and less than 300 Gb of sequence data. An early release covering approximately 600 HLA-typed donors comprised 300 to 350 gigabases of sequencing data and tens of millions of unique TCR sequences. Of the roughly 430 genotyped donors, over 70% fell in the genetic ancestry cluster associated with self-reported Caucasian donors. The study was designed to test whether signatures of past pathogen exposure could be identified by cataloging public T cell receptors. The T cell repertoires of several hundred subjects were profiled by immunosequencing and related to cytomegalovirus serostatus. Along with the approximately 650-subject first cohort, a separate validation cohort of 120 different subjects was used. To predict cytomegalovirus infection status, the study brought together high-throughput TCR immunosequencing, statistical association of individual TCRs with disease status, and machine learning. In a later analysis, previously published TCR beta repertoires from about 670 donors were re-analyzed and high-resolution HLA genotyping was added so that TCR occurrence patterns could be studied. Rather than drawing on any new phenotypic data, the later analysis identified candidate immune exposures from TCR beta sequences and the way those sequences occurred across donors. An earlier analysis of several hundred of the donors applied high-throughput TCR beta sequencing to assess whether each TCR beta V gene segment acted as functional or pseudogenic. Alongside the repertoire data, information on donor age, sex, ethnicity and CMV serostatus was compiled. A later genetic analysis used genome-wide SNP genotypes for about 65% of the roughly 700 donors, treating that subset as a discovery cohort. Every discovery cohort repertoire had been produced on one sequencing platform. Both class I and class II loci were covered by HLA typing, at four-digit resolution. The number of typed donors differed by locus: about 620-640 for A, B, C, DRB1 and DQB1; 522 for DQA1; 600 to 610 for DPA1; and some 430 for DPB1. Roughly 5 DR-DQ haplotypes were treated as single units for association and clustering because of strong linkage in the cohort. Among a few hundred genotyped donors of the cohort, an average of around 240,000 unique TCR beta nucleotide sequences were sequenced per donor, roughly 20% of them non-productive. The full study reports these points: An earlier analysis of approximately 530 of the donors showed that most TCR beta V segments appeared in productive rearrangements either about 87% or about 30% of the time, which broadly matched IMGT annotations. Because HLA typing was missing for some donors at each locus, association tests included only the typed subset. According to a later genetic analysis, donors in an Asian-associated ancestry cluster had fewer N-insertions in productive TCRs than the roughly 670-donor mean. A cluster of highly shared sequence variants was judged likely to represent a technical artifact of the sequencing pipeline. In a later analysis, HLA-associated TCR beta chains showed more clonal expansion and lower generation probabilities than non-associated chains that were equally common. In this cohort, only TCR beta chains were sequenced, and detectable features were limited by the absence of alpha or paired-chain data. Correlated functional status among segregating V segments might be attributable to linkage disequilibrium, but an unknown experimental factor could not be ruled out. Most TCR sequences were observed very rarely across donors, whereas some public TCRs were present in many individuals. CMV serostatus was the only immune exposure information available for the cohort. An association between a missense DCLRE1C variant and V-gene and J-gene trimming of TCR beta chains was found in a later genetic analysis and replicated in an independent cohort. In a later analysis, most CMV-associated TCR beta chains were found to appear HLA-restricted, with HLA associations seemingly driven largely by CMV exposure. Because the 87-base-pair reads could not distinguish some IMGT-functional V segments, including TRBV6-2 and TRBV6-3, those segments were excluded. A later analysis associated roughly 17,000 TCR beta sequences with specific HLA alleles at a false discovery rate of 0.05. In both the original and validation cohorts, the classifier was reported to diagnose cytomegalovirus status with high specificity and sensitivity. In the study, 150 to 200 TCR beta chains were listed as associated with cytomegalovirus. In vitro tests confirmed that a few of the cytomegalovirus-associated TCR beta chains recognize cytomegalovirus antigens. The authors suggested that the approach could potentially be extended to other disease states and immunological phenotypes. A further reported finding was that TCR beta sequences accurately predicted the HLA-A and HLA-B alleles for most subjects in the first cohort. Assigning TCR associations to individual alleles was difficult when HLA alleles, especially DR and DQ, strongly co-occurred. According to a later analysis, parvovirus B19, influenza, CMV and Epstein-Barr virus appeared linked to several top co-occurrence clusters. Because counts were too low, approximately 15 rarely observed V segments, including chromosome 9 orphons, were excluded from the earlier analysis of 587 of the donors. Roughly uniform sequencing depth across donors was assumed in presence/absence analyses, although this assumption may not hold. According to a later analysis, TCR association rates differed among HLA loci, with DRB1 alleles showing the most associated TCRs and HLA-C alleles showing the fewest.

The library was obtained by the immunoSEQ multiplex PCR assay. A mixture of 60 forward primers for TCR Vbeta segments and 13 reverse primers for TCR Jbeta segments was used in the multiplex PCR. The CDR3 region of rearranged TCR beta genes was amplified from genomic DNA by a multiplex PCR assay. The Illumina HiSeq System was used to sequence the amplified TCR beta libraries as 87-base-pair reads. On the authors' methods: A later analysis counted approximately 84 million unique TCR beta chains across the approximately 700 repertoires, and some 11 million of these chains were shared by at least two donors. To remove PCR and sequencing errors, raw reads were error-corrected and collapsed into unique sequences using a nearest-neighbor algorithm that merged closely related sequences. Alignment of CDR3 sequences to IMGT reference sequences was used to assign V, D and J gene segments. Each retained sequence needed at least a six-nucleotide match to both a V gene segment and a J gene segment. A rearrangement was called productive if the CDR3 had no stop codons and remained in frame with V and J, and every other rearrangement was called non-productive. CDR3 was defined by IMGT convention, running from the second conserved V-encoded cysteine to the conserved J-encoded phenylalanine. In an earlier analysis of 587 of the donors, sequences lacking an unambiguous match to a single V gene segment were excluded. In an earlier analysis of approximately 560 of the donors, a V segment was called functional when productive rearrangements were above 56.7%, and segregating when the standard deviation between donors exceeded 5%. To diagnose cytomegalovirus status from the catalog of TCR beta chain sequences, a statistical classification framework was built. V and J gene assignment, in a later analysis, came from comparing TCR nucleotide sequences with IMGT/GENE-DB human TR gene sequences. A later analysis assigned CDR3 sequences and most-parsimonious VDJ recombination scenarios with the TCRdist pipeline. In a later analysis, every TCR beta chain was defined by the combination of its CDR3 amino acid sequence and its V-gene family, and reads without a unique V-gene family were dropped. To address suspected cross-contamination and a sequencing artifact, a later analysis removed roughly 580 highly shared, low-generation-probability nucleotide sequences. For each public chain, a later analysis derived a clonal expansion index from normalized ranks of inferred template counts within each repertoire. In a later analysis, generation probabilities were computed using a VDJ recombination model fitted to out-of-frame rearrangements, and the results were checked against IGoR. A later analysis scored TCR-TCR, TCR-HLA and TCR-CMV co-occurrence with hypergeometric tests, applying a repertoire-size bias correction to TCR pairs. False discovery rates were estimated in a later analysis by permuting HLA or CMV assignments 20 times. In a later analysis, co-occurring TCRs were grouped using DBSCAN, with TCRdist sequence similarity added in when clustering inside HLA-allele-positive subsets. Co-occurrence clustering excluded repertoires with fewer than 30,000 or more than 120,000 public chains, plus five with anomalous nucleotide sharing. TCRdb holds this immuneACCESS table with in-frame rearrangements only. Some clones are missing; in checked studies, unresolved V genes explain under half, and the rest has no known cause. V and J calls and clone size are those listed in that table; D and trimming were worked out from the DNA. The sample data list around 97,000 clones, and roughly 9.4% of these were observed just once. The ten largest clones capture approximately 5.1% of the sample.

This clone was observed a single time. Its target antigen remains unknown. Per-base quality was not reported, and no clone a single base away is much larger than it. The cohort consisted of hundreds of healthy bone marrow donors. All cohort members were sampled while nominally healthy, although unrecorded immune exposures were likely present. The donor was CMV seropositive and belonged to the group of a few hundred seropositive cohort members. A peripheral blood sample was provided by each donor, and peripheral blood mononuclear cells were used for TCR beta sequencing. The Qiagen DNeasy Blood Extraction Kit was used to extract genomic DNA from the blood cell samples. Relative to germline, V is 5 bases shorter and J is 3 bases shorter, with 13 bases between their ends. CDR1 and CDR2, looked up from the germline V gene (reference sequence), are LNHNV and YYDKDF. Including the terminal cysteine and phenylalanine, the CDR3 comprises 14 residues. Only the CDR3 DNA stays, 42 bases, in frame from base 1.

The chain uses TRBV15 and TRBJ2-5, with TRBD1 as a weak D call on 6 bases. The source of this sequence is a man aged 50 or older in good health and CMV-seropositive. Specimen: PBMCs. This receptor has the CDR3 CATSLGRDKETQYF. The nucleotides are TGTGCCACCAGCCTGGGACGGGACAAAGAGACCCAGTACTTC.